This TCR beta chain was documented in a study of cytomegalovirus exposure and HLA in healthy donors. This clone appeared a few times. The PCR had 60 Vbeta and 13 Jbeta primers. Assay used: immunoSEQ multiplex PCR; TCRdb lists only in-frame clones, some missing. Of about 85,000 clones in the sample, around three fifths were seen once. The germline CDR1 and CDR2 sequences are LNHNV and YYDKDF (reference sequence). With 0 bases removed from V and 0 bases from J, the gap between germline ends came to 9 bases. The CDR3 runs to 16 residues. This clonotype was obtained from a man aged 30 to 39 in good health and CMV-seronegative. V gene TRBV15 combines with J gene TRBJ2-4; no reliable D call. Material: PBMCs. The CDR3 here is CATSRDVYVAKNIQYF. The CDR3 DNA sequence: TGTGCCACCAGCAGAGATGTCTACGTAGCCAAAAACATTCAGTACTTC.